This T cell receptor (beta chain) derives from a study of shared clonotypes between healthy human individuals. Study-wide results and limits: Depth of sequencing was expected to influence donor clonotype sharing. Rarefaction demonstrated incomplete sorted-subset sequencing despite large depth.

A word on this clone: Its antigen is unknown. The same CDR3 is also encoded by other DNA sequences in this sample.

Only in-frame clones appear in the TCRdb table, and some are missing; sequencing was by immunoSEQ multiplex PCR. The repertoire has millions of clones, more than 80% of them found once; the top ten carry 0.35% to 0.45%. All the donors were Caucasian adults who lived in Nashville, Tennessee. It was into CD45RA+ naive and CD45RA-negative memory subsets that the CD4+ cells were split. This CDR3 is built from 12 residues. The V end lost 5 bases, the J end lost 0 bases, and 2 bases lay between the germline ends. Germline CDR1 is ENHRY and CDR2 is SYGVKD. J is TRBJ2-1 and V is TRBV10-3; D ambiguous. Sequencing used naive CD4+ T cells from PBMCs. The subset: CD45RA+ positively selected. The sequence was collected from a man younger than 30 in good health. Some clones in this sample may be carry-over from other donors' samples. The CDR3 DNA sequence: TGTGCCATCAGTAACTCCTACAATGAGCAGTTCTTC. It encodes CAISNSYNEQFF.